The 20 T cell receptor beta chains in this list originate from one sample, sequenced in a study of a mutant IDH1 vaccine in newly diagnosed glioma. Libraries were prepared by immunoSEQ multiplex PCR; TCRdb keeps only in-frame clonotypes and omits some of them. The data show 30,000 or so clones, 79% seen once. The time point is: week 35, safety follow-up. One vaccine dose held 300 ug of mutant IDH1 20-mer peptide and came with topical imiquimod. No cognate antigen is known for these TCRs. Material: PBMCs, obtained from a glioma patient whose treatment included an IDH1 peptide vaccine. The receptor source for this set is a young woman with glioma. Some clones in this sample may be carry-over from other donors' samples.

The gene calls are TRBV6-4 and TRBJ1-1, with no clear D. The CDR3 has 19 residues. The germline V and J ends were trimmed by 3 bases and 5 bases, with 28 bases remaining between them. Looked up from germline, CDR1 is MRHNA and CDR2 is SNTAGT. CDR3 loop: CASSEPEGAQVALGTEAFF. CDR3 bases: TGTGCCAGCAGTGAGCCCGAAGGAGCCCAGGTCGCCCTAGGGACTGAAGCTTTCTTT.

The chain has TRBV27 and TRBJ2-2; D is perhaps TRBD2 (6 bases). V was trimmed by 3 bases and J by 2 bases, leaving 16 bases between them. The CDR3 spans 17 residues. Germline V gene sequence: CDR1 MNHEY, CDR2 SMNVEV (reference sequence). The CDR3 loop is CASSFRETVTNTGELFF. In DNA, the CDR3 is TGTGCCAGCAGTTTTCGGGAGACAGTTACTAACACCGGGGAGCTGTTTTTT.

The chain recombines TRBV11-1 with TRBJ1-1, with D possibly being TRBD1 (5 bases). The germline V gene has CDR1 SGHAT and CDR2 FQDESV (reference sequence). V dropped 1 base and J dropped 1 base, with 19 bases sitting between them. The CDR3 runs to 18 residues. CDR3 sequence reads: CASSLGGYGRGANTEAFF. The CDR3 DNA is TGTGCCAGCAGCTTAGGAGGGTACGGGAGAGGGGCGAACACTGAAGCTTTCTTT.

The chain uses TRBV10-2 and TRBJ2-5; 11 bases are a match to TRBD2. Unmatched junction bases numbered 4, after V lost 5 bases and J lost 5 bases. Per germline, CDR1 WSHSY and CDR2 SAAADI. This CDR3 has 14 residues. This chain's CDR3 is CASSKLAGEETQYF. The CDR3 nucleotides read TGCGCCAGCAGTAAACTAGCGGGGGAGGAGACCCAGTACTTC.

This clone appeared a few times. The chain has TRBV5-4 and TRBJ2-1; no clear D. Trimming took 0 bases from V and 10 from J, leaving 8 bases between them. Germline V gene lookup returns CDR1 SGHNT and CDR2 YYREEE (reference sequence). This CDR3 has 12 residues. CDR3 in amino acids: CASSLGTPEQFF. DNA of the CDR3: TGTGCCAGCAGCTTGGGCACTCCCGAGCAGTTCTTC.

This clone has a single count. At one end the junction does not follow the germline gene, possibly because of a read error. CDR3 coding DNA: TGTGCTAGCAGCTTAGGACAGGGGATGCCCTACGAGCAGTACTTC. Protein product: CASSLGQGMPYEQYF. The chain has TRBV7-7 and TRBJ2-7, with 9 bases aligning to TRBD1. Germline loops: CDR1 SSHAT, CDR2 FNYEAQ (reference sequence). The CDR3 is made up of 15 amino acids.

The CDR3 is CASSSRIEGFEKLFF. The CDR3 DNA sequence: TGTGCCAGCAGCTCCAGGATAGAGGGTTTTGAAAAACTGTTTTTT. This rearrangement joins TRBV7-8 to TRBJ1-4; D call uncertain. The CDR3 is 15 residues long. Germline assignment: CDR1 SGHVS and CDR2 FQNEAQ. The ends were cut back, 4 bases at V and 7 bases at J, with 16 bases in the middle.

The chain employs TRBV11-3 and TRBJ2-3; no definite D call. Germline values: CDR1 SGHNT, CDR2 YENEEA. V shed 8 bases and J shed 0 bases, with 12 bases lying between them. The CDR3 spans 14 residues. CDR3 loop: CASALEASTDTQYF. In DNA, the CDR3 is TGTGCCAGCGCATTGGAAGCTAGCACAGATACGCAGTATTTT.

The chain uses TRBV18 and TRBJ1-3; D unclear. The CDR3 extends over 16 amino acids. V was cut by 6 bases and J by 0 bases, with 15 bases left in between. CDR1 KGHSH and CDR2 LQKENI come from the germline V gene. CDR3 DNA: TGTGCCAGCTCCCCAGCCGTTGGGAGCTCTGGAAACACCATATATTTT. Protein sequence: CASSPAVGSSGNTIYF.

The chain carries TRBV7-8 and TRBJ1-5; D ambiguous. This CDR3 contains 17 residues. The V end was cut by 1 base, the J end by 5 bases, with 18 bases between. In germline, CDR1 is SGHVS, CDR2 FQNEAQ. The CDR3: CASSLDTPGREDQPQHF. The CDR3, as DNA: TGTGCCAGCAGCTTAGACACCCCGGGCAGAGAGGATCAGCCCCAGCATTTT.

This clone was counted a few times. V and J are TRBV5-1 and TRBJ1-1; maybe TRBD1 (5 bases). CDR3 length: 12 residues. Germline loops: CDR1 SGHRS, CDR2 YFSETQ. With 6 bases removed from V and 4 bases from J, the gap between germline ends came to 10 bases. In DNA form, the CDR3 reads TGCGCCAGCAAGGGCGGGGGCACTGAAGCTTTCTTT. This codes for CASKGGGTEAFF.

V and J are TRBV29-1 and TRBJ2-1; D gene ambiguous. Per germline, CDR1 SQVTM and CDR2 ANQGSEA. The CDR3 contains 14 residues. V was shortened by 3 bases and J by 4 bases, with 13 bases between the two germline ends. The CDR3 loop is CSVDTTGVYNEQFF. In DNA form, the CDR3 reads TGCAGCGTTGATACGACTGGAGTATACAATGAGCAGTTCTTC.

The chain employs TRBV11-2 and TRBJ2-7; D remains unclear. This CDR3 has 14 residues. Trimming cost V 5 bases and J 2 bases, with 13 bases left between them. Germline V CDR1 and CDR2: SGHAT, FQNNGV. CDR3 loop: CASSKGGLTYEQYF. In DNA form, the CDR3 reads TGTGCCAGCAGCAAGGGTGGGCTAACCTACGAGCAGTACTTC.

This chain links TRBV6-1 with TRBJ2-5, with TRBD2 matching over 9 bases. CDR1 and CDR2 (germline): MNHNS, SASEGT. The length of the CDR3 is 16 residues. V trimming: 3 bases; J trimming: 5 bases; junction bases outside the gene matches: 10. DNA for the CDR3: TGTGCCAGCAGTGAGTGGGGGACTAGCTCACCGGAGACCCAGTACTTC. Its translation: CASSEWGTSSPETQYF.

The J gene is TRBJ2-3, the V gene TRBV7-8; the match to TRBD1 covers 7 bases. V trimming: 5 bases; J trimming: 8 bases; junction bases outside the gene matches: 10. Germline V gene sequence: CDR1 SGHVS, CDR2 FQNEAQ. The length of the CDR3 is 14 residues. The CDR3 DNA follows: TGTGCCAGCAGCCCGGGGACAGCCGTTGGTACGCAGTATTTT. It is translated as CASSPGTAVGTQYF.

The chain couples TRBV5-6 to TRBJ2-5, with 10 bases aligning to TRBD2. The J call may be incorrect, as the DNA end agrees better with TRBJ2-7. This CDR3 has 14 amino acids. Per the germline V gene, CDR1 is SGHDT and CDR2 is YYEEEE. CDR3 in amino acids: CASSTGTSAYEQYF. CDR3 sequence (DNA): TGTGCCAGCAGCACCGGGACTAGCGCCTACGAGCAGTACTTC.

V is TRBV30 and J is TRBJ1-5; weak D call: TRBD1 (6 bases). There are 13 residues in the CDR3. Looked up from germline, CDR1 is GTSNPN and CDR2 is SVGIG (reference sequence). The CDR3 DNA reads as TGTGCTGAAACAGGGCGTAGCAATCAGCCCCAGCATTTT. Protein product: CAETGRSNQPQHF.

DNA of the CDR3: TGTGCCAGCAGCTTTTCTCGGGGCTACGAGCAGTACTTC. This translates into CASSFSRGYEQYF. The chain couples TRBV5-8 to TRBJ2-7; weak D call: TRBD2 (5 bases). CDR3 length: 13 residues. With 2 bases removed from V and 3 bases from J, the gap between germline ends came to 9 bases. Germline CDR1 and CDR2: SGHTS and YDEGEE.

The V call is TRBV7-2, the J call TRBJ2-6; D possibly uses TRBD1 or TRBD2 (6 bases each). Germline V gene sequence: CDR1 SGHTA, CDR2 FQGNSA. Trimming removed 5 bases at V and 2 bases at J, with 16 bases between. This CDR3 has 17 amino acids. CDR3 in amino acids: CASSPPVGGPGANVLTF. The CDR3 coding sequence is TGTGCCAGCAGCCCCCCTGTAGGGGGGCCTGGGGCCAACGTCCTGACTTTC.

The chain carries TRBV19 and TRBJ1-1; TRBD1 might be the D (6 bases). Germline V gene lookup returns CDR1 LNHDA and CDR2 SQIVND (reference sequence). This CDR3 has 15 amino acids. V was pared by 3 bases and J by 1 base, with 12 bases between. The CDR3 loop is CASSISGVGNTEAFF. The CDR3 nucleotides read TGTGCCAGTAGTATCTCAGGGGTGGGGAACACTGAAGCTTTCTTT.